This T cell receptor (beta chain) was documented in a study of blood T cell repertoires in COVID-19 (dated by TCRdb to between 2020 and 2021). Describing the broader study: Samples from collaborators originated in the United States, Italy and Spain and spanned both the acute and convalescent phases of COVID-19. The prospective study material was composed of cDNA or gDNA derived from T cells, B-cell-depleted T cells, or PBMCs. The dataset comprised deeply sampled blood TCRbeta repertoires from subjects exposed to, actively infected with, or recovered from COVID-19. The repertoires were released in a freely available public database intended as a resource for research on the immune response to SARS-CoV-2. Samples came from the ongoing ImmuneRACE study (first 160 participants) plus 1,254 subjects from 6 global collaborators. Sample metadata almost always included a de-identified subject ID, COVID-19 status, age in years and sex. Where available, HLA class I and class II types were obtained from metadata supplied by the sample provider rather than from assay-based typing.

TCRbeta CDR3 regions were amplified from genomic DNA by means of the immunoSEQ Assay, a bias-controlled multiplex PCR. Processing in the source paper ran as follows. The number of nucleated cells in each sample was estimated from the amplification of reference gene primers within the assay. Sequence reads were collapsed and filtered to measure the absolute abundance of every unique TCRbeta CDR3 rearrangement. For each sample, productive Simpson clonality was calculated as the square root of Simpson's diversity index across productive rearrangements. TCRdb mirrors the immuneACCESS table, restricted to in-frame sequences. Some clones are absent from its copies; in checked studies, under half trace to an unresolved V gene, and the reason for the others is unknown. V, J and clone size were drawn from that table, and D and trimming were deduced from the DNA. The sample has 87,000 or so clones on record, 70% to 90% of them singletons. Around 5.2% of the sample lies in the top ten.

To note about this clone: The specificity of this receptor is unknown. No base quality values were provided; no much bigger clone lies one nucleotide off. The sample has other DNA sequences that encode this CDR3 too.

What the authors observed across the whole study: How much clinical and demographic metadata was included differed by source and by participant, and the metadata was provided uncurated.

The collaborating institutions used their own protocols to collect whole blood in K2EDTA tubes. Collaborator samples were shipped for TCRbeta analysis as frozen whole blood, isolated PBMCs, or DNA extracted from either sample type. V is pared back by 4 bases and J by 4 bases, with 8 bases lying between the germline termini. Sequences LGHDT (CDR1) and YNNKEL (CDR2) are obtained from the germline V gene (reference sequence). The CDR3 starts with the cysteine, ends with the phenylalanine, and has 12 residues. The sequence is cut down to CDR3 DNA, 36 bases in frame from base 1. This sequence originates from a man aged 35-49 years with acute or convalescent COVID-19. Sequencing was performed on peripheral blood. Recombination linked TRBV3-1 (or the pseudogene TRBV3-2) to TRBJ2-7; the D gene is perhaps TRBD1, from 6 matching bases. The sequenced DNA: TGTGCCAGCAGCCTAGACAGGTACGAGCAGTACTTC. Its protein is CASSLDRYEQYF.